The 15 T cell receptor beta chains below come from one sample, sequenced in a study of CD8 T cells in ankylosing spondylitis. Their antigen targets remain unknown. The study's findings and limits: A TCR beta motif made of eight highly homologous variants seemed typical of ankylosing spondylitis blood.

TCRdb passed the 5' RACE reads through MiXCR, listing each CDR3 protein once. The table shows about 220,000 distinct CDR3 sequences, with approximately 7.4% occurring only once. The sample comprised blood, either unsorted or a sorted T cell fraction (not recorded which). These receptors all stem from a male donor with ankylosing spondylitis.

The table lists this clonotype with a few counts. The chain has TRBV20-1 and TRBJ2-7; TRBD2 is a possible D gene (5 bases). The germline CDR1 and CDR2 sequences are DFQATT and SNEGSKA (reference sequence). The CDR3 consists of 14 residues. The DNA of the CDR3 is TGCAGCGTACCCGGGATTTCGAGCTCCTACGAGCAGTACTTC. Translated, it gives CSVPGISSSYEQYF.

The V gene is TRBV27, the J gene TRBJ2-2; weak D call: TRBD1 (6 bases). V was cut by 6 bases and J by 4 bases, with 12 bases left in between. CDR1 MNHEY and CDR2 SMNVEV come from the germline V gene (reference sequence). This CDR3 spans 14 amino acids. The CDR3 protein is CASRVGASTGELFF. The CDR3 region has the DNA TGTGCCAGCAGGGTGGGGGCGTCCACCGGGGAGCTGTTTTTT.

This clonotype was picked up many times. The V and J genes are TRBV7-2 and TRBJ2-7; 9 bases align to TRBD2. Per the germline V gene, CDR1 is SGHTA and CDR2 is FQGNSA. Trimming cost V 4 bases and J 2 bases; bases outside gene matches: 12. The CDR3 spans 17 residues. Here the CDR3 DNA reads TGTGCCAGCAGCTCCCGAGCGGGGGCTAGCGGGACCTACGAGCAGTACTTC. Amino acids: CASSSRAGASGTYEQYF.

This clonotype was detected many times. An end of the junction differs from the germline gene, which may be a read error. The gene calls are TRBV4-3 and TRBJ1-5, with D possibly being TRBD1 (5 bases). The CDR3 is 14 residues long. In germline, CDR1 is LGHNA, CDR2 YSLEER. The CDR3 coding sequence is TGCGCCAGCAGCCAAGATTCGGGGGAACAGCGCCAGCATTTT. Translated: CASSQDSGEQRQHF.

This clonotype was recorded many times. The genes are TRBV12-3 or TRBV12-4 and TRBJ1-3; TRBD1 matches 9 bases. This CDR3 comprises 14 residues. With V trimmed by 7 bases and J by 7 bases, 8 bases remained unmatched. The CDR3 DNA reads TGTGCCAGCATTACCCCGGGACAGGGTAACACCATATATTTT. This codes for CASITPGQGNTIYF.

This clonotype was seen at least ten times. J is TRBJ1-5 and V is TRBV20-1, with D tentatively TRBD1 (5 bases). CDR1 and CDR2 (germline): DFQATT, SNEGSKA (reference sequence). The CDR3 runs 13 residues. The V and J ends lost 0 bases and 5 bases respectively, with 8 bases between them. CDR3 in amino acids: CSARDGGDQPQHF. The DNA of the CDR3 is TGCAGTGCTAGAGATGGAGGGGATCAGCCCCAGCATTTT.

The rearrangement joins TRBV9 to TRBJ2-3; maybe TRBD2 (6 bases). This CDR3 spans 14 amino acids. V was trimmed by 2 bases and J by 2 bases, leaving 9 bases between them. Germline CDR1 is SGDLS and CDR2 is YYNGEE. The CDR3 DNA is TGTGCCAGCAGCGTCCAACTAGCCACAGATACGCAGTATTTT. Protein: CASSVQLATDTQYF.

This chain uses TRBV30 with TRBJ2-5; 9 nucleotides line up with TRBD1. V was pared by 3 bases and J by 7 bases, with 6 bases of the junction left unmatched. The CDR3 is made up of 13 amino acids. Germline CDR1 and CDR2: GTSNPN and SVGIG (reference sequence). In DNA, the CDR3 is TGTGCCTGGAGGGGGACAGGGACGGGGACCCAGTACTTC. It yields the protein CAWRGTGTGTQYF.

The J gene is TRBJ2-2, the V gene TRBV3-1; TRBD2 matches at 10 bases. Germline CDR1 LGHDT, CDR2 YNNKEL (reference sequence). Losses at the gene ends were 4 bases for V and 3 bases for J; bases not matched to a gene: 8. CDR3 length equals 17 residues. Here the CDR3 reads CASSPSGGLLDTGELFF. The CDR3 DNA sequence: TGTGCCAGCAGCCCTAGCGGGGGACTCTTGGACACCGGGGAGCTGTTTTTT.

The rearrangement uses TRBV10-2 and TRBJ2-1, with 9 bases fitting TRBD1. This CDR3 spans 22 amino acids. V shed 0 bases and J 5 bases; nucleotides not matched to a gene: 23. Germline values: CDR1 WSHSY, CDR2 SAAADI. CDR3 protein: CASSESRRVGHESGTGNNEQFF. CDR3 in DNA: TGCGCCAGCAGTGAGTCGAGGAGGGTCGGACACGAGTCCGGGACAGGGAACAATGAGCAGTTCTTC.

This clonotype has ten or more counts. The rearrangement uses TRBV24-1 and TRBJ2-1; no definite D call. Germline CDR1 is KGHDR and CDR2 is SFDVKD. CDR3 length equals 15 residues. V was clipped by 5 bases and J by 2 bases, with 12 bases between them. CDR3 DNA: TGTGCCACCAGTGGAGCAACGAGCACCTACAATGAGCAGTTCTTC. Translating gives CATSGATSTYNEQFF.

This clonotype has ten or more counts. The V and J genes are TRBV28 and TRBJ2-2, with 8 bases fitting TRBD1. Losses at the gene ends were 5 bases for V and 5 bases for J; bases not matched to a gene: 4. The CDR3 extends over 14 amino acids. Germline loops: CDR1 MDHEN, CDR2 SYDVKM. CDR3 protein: CASSLQGGTGELFF. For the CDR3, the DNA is TGTGCCAGCAGTCTACAGGGGGGAACCGGGGAGCTGTTTTTT.

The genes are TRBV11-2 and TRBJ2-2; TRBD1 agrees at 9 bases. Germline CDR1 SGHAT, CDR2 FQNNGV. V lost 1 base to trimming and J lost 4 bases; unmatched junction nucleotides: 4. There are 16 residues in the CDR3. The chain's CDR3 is CASSLVTDRGTGELFF. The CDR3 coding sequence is TGTGCCAGCAGCTTAGTAACGGACAGGGGCACCGGGGAGCTGTTTTTT.

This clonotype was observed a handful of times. This CDR3 reads CASRGALLGYTF. CDR3 in DNA: TGTGCCAGCAGGGGGGCCCTTTTAGGCTACACCTTC. The V call is TRBV9, the J call TRBJ1-2; TRBD1 might be the D (6 bases). Germline-derived CDR1 and CDR2 are SGDLS and YYNGEE. The CDR3 consists of 12 residues. Trimming cost V 5 bases and J 8 bases, with 13 bases left between them.

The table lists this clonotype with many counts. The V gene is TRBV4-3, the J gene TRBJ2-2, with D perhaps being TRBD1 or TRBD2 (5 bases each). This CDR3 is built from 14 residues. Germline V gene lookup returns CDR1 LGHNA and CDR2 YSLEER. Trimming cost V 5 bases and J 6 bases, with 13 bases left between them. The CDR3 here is CASSSGATAGELFF. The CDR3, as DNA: TGCGCCAGCAGCTCCGGGGCCACCGCCGGGGAGCTGTTTTTT.